The present TCR beta chain was sequenced within a study of blood T cell repertoires in COVID-19. Study details: The analysed material was cDNA or gDNA that came from T cells, B-cell-depleted T cells, or PBMCs.

The CDR3 has 13 residues. The J segment lost 7 bases and the V segment lost 7 bases, leaving 7 bases of the junction unmatched. Per the original methods: Amplifying reference gene primers gave estimates of nucleated cell counts. TCRdb's table, derived via immunoSEQ multiplex PCR, lists solely in-frame clones and lacks some. The DNA was the basis for D and trimming; V, J and clone size are from that table. The sample lists 150,000 to 200,000 clones; around 89% were seen once. The chain is built from TRBV12-3 or TRBV12-4 and TRBJ2-1; TRBD2 agrees at 7 bases. Input material: peripheral blood. This clonotype was sampled from a man aged 35 to 55 with active or convalescent COVID-19. CDR3 coding DNA: TGTGCCAGCACGACCTCGGGGGGTAATGAGCAGTTCTTC. Its protein product is CASTTSGGNEQFF.